Here is one T cell receptor (beta chain) with its context. Its antigen is not identified. The data are from a study of T cell responses to AZD1222 COVID-19 vaccine. Findings and limits, study-wide: Spike-specific TCR breadth and depth rose after two AZD1222 doses. CD4 TCRs associated with vaccination spanned spike, dominating at 160-218 and 743-854.

Generated by immunoSEQ multiplex PCR, the TCRdb table keeps only in-frame clones and is missing some. This sample yields roughly 130,000 clones, of which about 91% are seen a single time; 2.8% belongs to the top ten. This clonotype was obtained from an adult in good health. Sequenced material: peripheral blood, taken on day 0 of AZD1222 vaccination.

The CDR3 loop is CASSPRLESSYEQYF. Here the CDR3 DNA reads TGCGCCAGCAGCCCTCGACTTGAAAGCTCCTACGAGCAGTACTTC. The chain carries TRBV4-3 and TRBJ2-7; D remains ambiguous. CDR1 is LGHNA and CDR2 is YSLEER in the germline V gene. The CDR3 loop spans 15 amino acids. V lost 4 bases, J lost 0 bases, and 13 bases lay in between.